The 21 T cell receptor beta chains listed next were all sequenced from one sample in a study of shared clonotypes between healthy human individuals. Positive CCR7 selection of CD45RO-negative cells yielded the naive CD8 cells, and terminally differentiated effector memory CD45RA+ cells were excluded. Sequenced by immunoSEQ multiplex PCR; TCRdb stores in-frame clones only, minus some. The table shows 2 million or so clones, with about 95% occurring only once. Sequencing was done on a sample of naive CD8+ T cells sorted from blood. These receptors originate from a man between 18 and 29 years old in good health.

The gene calls are TRBV4-1 and TRBJ2-1; 7 bases are a match to TRBD2. Germline trimming cut 3 bases from V and 4 bases from J; bases unmatched to any gene: 6. Germline CDR1 and CDR2: MGHRA and YSYEKL. This CDR3 is built from 15 residues. CDR3 sequence (DNA): TGCGCCAGCAGCCAGCGGGAGTTGGGATACAATGAGCAGTTCTTC. It specifies CASSQRELGYNEQFF.

In the case of this clone: The identical CDR3 is also encoded by other nucleotide sequences in the sample. As DNA, the CDR3 is TGTGCCAGCAGCCTAGGGCCGAGCGAGCAGTACTTC. It is translated as CASSLGPSEQYF. The chain combines TRBV7-9 with TRBJ2-7; no definite D call. The germline CDR1 and CDR2 sequences are SEHNR and FQNEAQ (reference sequence). This CDR3 region has 12 residues. V gave up 5 bases and J gave up 6 bases, with 11 bases separating them.

V is TRBV18 and J is TRBJ2-7; D not resolved. V gave up 0 bases and J gave up 1 base, with 10 bases separating them. Germline-derived CDR1 and CDR2 are KGHSH and LQKENI. CDR3 length: 15 amino acids. CDR3 loop: CASSPPTAESYEQYF. CDR3 in DNA: TGTGCCAGCTCACCACCCACGGCGGAATCCTACGAGCAGTACTTC.

The genes are TRBV7-9 and TRBJ2-2; D call uncertain. This CDR3 contains 15 residues. Trimming cost V 5 bases and J 6 bases, with 16 bases left between them. Germline-derived CDR1 and CDR2 are SEHNR and FQNEAQ (reference sequence). The CDR3 here is CASSPLNRVSGELFF. The CDR3 DNA follows: TGTGCCAGCAGCCCGCTGAATAGGGTCTCCGGGGAGCTGTTTTTT.

The J gene is TRBJ1-1, the V gene TRBV27; D not resolved. Germline V gives CDR1 MNHEY, CDR2 SMNVEV (reference sequence). CDR3 length: 12 amino acids. V lost 5 bases and J lost 0, with 4 bases in between. DNA for the CDR3: TGTGCCAGCAGTAAGATGAACACTGAAGCTTTCTTT. This translates into CASSKMNTEAFF.

The rearrangement links TRBV5-6 to TRBJ1-5; no definite D call. V was trimmed by 2 bases and J by 5 bases, leaving 14 bases between them. Looked up from germline, CDR1 is SGHDT and CDR2 is YYEEEE. This CDR3 contains 15 residues. The CDR3 here is CASSLWEEGYQPQHF. The CDR3 nucleotides read TGTGCCAGCAGCTTATGGGAGGAGGGATATCAGCCCCAGCATTTT.

The chain employs TRBV4-1 and TRBJ2-7, with TRBD2 matching over 10 bases. CDR3 size: 16 residues. The J segment lost 2 bases and the V segment lost 4 bases, leaving 8 bases of the junction unmatched. Per germline, CDR1 MGHRA and CDR2 YSYEKL. CDR3 residues: CASSLRLAGITYEQYF. CDR3 nucleotide sequence: TGCGCCAGCAGCCTTAGACTAGCGGGTATTACCTACGAGCAGTACTTC.

V is TRBV5-1 and J is TRBJ1-1; tentative D call: TRBD1 (6 bases). Trimming shortened V by 2 bases and J by 3 bases, and 17 bases separated the two germline ends. CDR3 length: 16 amino acids. The germline CDR1 and CDR2 sequences are SGHRS and YFSETQ. CDR3 protein: CASSFLAGEEDTEAFF. CDR3 nucleotides: TGCGCCAGCAGCTTTTTGGCAGGGGAGGAGGACACTGAAGCTTTCTTT.

V gene TRBV4-2 combines with J gene TRBJ2-1; 14 positions match TRBD2. The germline CDR1 and CDR2 sequences are LGHNA and YNFKEQ. The CDR3 is made up of 19 amino acids. Trimming took 2 bases from V and 5 from J; bases not matched to a gene: 11. Here the CDR3 reads CASSQIRGTSGSGDNEQFF. In DNA form, the CDR3 reads TGTGCCAGCAGCCAAATAAGAGGGACTAGCGGGAGTGGCGACAATGAGCAGTTCTTC.

Details on this clone: Within the sample, other DNA sequences also encode this same CDR3. CDR3 DNA sequence: TGTGCCAGCAGCGTAGCTCTGACGTACGAGCAGTACTTC. Translated, it gives CASSVALTYEQYF. The chain carries TRBV9 and TRBJ2-7; D uncertain. Trimming removed 0 bases from V and 4 bases from J, with 8 bases in between. In germline, CDR1 is SGDLS, CDR2 YYNGEE. The CDR3 is made up of 13 amino acids.

The V and J genes are TRBV7-8 and TRBJ2-7, with D uncertain. CDR3 length: 14 residues. Germline V gene data show CDR1 as SGHVS and CDR2 as FQNEAQ. V was trimmed by 2 bases and J by 6 bases, leaving 14 bases between them. CDR3 loop: CASSLFNSDPEQYF. The CDR3 DNA reads TGTGCCAGCAGCTTATTCAATTCGGACCCCGAGCAGTACTTC.

The CDR3 region is CASSDSGRSYNEQFF. CDR3 in DNA: TGTGCCAGCAGTGATAGCGGGAGGTCCTACAATGAGCAGTTCTTC. The chain combines TRBV7-8 with TRBJ2-1; TRBD2 agrees at 10 bases. V was pared by 6 bases and J by 1 base, with 3 bases of the junction left unmatched. Germline V lookup: CDR1 SGHVS, CDR2 FQNEAQ. The CDR3 runs 15 residues.

The V and J genes are TRBV2 and TRBJ2-1; 13 nucleotides match TRBD2. The V and J ends lost 6 bases and 4 bases, in that order; junction bases with no gene match: 3. The CDR3 is 15 residues long. From germline, CDR1 is SNHLY and CDR2 FYNNEI. Written as DNA, the CDR3 is TGTGCCAGCAGGGGACTAGCGGGATTTTACAATGAGCAGTTCTTC. It translates to CASRGLAGFYNEQFF. The whole variable domain, remainder taken from reference TRBV2 and TRBJ2-1, is EPEVTQTPSHQVTQMGQEVILRCVPISNHLYFYWYRQILGQKVEFLVSFYNNEISEKSEIFDDQFSVERPDGSNFTLKIRSTKLEDSAMYFCASRGLAGFYNEQFFGPGTRLTVL.

This chain uses TRBV13 with TRBJ2-7; 10 positions agree with TRBD1. J was trimmed by 2 bases and V by 0 bases; bases with no gene match: 7. CDR3 size: 17 residues. Germline-derived CDR1 and CDR2 are PRHDT and FYEKMQ (reference sequence). CDR3: CASSLGARQGATYEQYF. The CDR3 DNA reads as TGTGCCAGCAGCTTAGGAGCCCGACAGGGGGCAACCTACGAGCAGTACTTC.

The V call is TRBV10-3, the J call TRBJ1-2; 9 nucleotides line up with TRBD1. J was trimmed by 2 bases and V by 5 bases; bases with no gene match: 9. The CDR3 spans 16 residues. Per germline, CDR1 ENHRY and CDR2 SYGVKD. The DNA of the CDR3 is TGTGCCATCAGTCTTTGGACAGGGGAGACAAACTATGGCTACACCTTC. Amino acids: CAISLWTGETNYGYTF.

The chain is built from TRBV27 and TRBJ2-7, with 8 nucleotides matching TRBD2. Trimming cost V 3 bases and J 5 bases; bases outside gene matches: 12. From germline, CDR1 is MNHEY and CDR2 SMNVEV (reference sequence). This CDR3 is built from 16 residues. The CDR3 sequence: CASSFPSSGSPNEQYF. CDR3 DNA: TGTGCCAGCAGTTTTCCTTCGAGCGGGAGTCCAAACGAGCAGTACTTC.

This clone has a single count. This rearrangement joins TRBV7-2 to TRBJ2-1, with D maybe TRBD2 (6 bases). Germline-derived CDR1 and CDR2 are SGHTA and FQGNSA. The CDR3 runs to 15 residues. Trimming left V 8 bases short and J 0 bases short, with 14 bases between. The CDR3 loop reads CASVVGRDSYNEQFF. CDR3 nucleotide sequence: TGTGCCAGCGTTGTAGGGCGGGACTCCTACAATGAGCAGTTCTTC.

The genes are TRBV15 and TRBJ1-6; 10 bases are shared with TRBD1. The CDR3 runs to 15 residues. J gave up 6 bases and V 1 base, and 0 bases lay outside the gene matches. Germline CDR1 LNHNV, CDR2 YYDKDF (reference sequence). Here the CDR3 DNA reads TGTGCCACCAGCAGAGGGGACAGGGGTAATTCACCCCTCCACTTT. Amino acid sequence: CATSRGDRGNSPLHF.

V usage is TRBV11-2 and J usage is TRBJ1-1; the D gene is possibly TRBD1 (5 bases). Germline V gene data show CDR1 as SGHAT and CDR2 as FQNNGV. This CDR3 comprises 15 residues. V lost 0 bases to trimming and J lost 2 bases, with 10 bases between them. The CDR3 sequence: CASSLDPTANTEAFF. The CDR3 DNA follows: TGTGCCAGCAGCTTAGATCCGACAGCAAACACTGAAGCTTTCTTT. Full variable domain (missing parts from reference TRBV11-2 and TRBJ1-1): EAGVAQSPRYKIIEKRQSVAFWCNPISGHATLYWYQQILGQGPKLLIQFQNNGVVDDSQLPKDRFSAERLKGVDSTLKIQPAKLEDSAVYLCASSLDPTANTEAFFGQGTRLTVV.

This chain joins TRBV7-9 and TRBJ2-1; 9 bases are a match to TRBD1. V was clipped by 5 bases and J by 8 bases; unmatched bases: 22. Germline V gene sequence: CDR1 SEHNR, CDR2 FQNEAQ (reference sequence). This CDR3 spans 19 amino acids. The CDR3 bases are TGTGCCAGCAGCGCTCGGGACAGGGATGGCGCTTGGCCTTTGGATGAGCAGTTCTTC. Amino acids: CASSARDRDGAWPLDEQFF.

This chain links TRBV4-3 with TRBJ1-1; D is uncertain. V lost 0 bases and J lost 1, with 3 bases in between. The germline gives CDR1 LGHNA, CDR2 YSLEER. CDR3 size: 13 residues. The CDR3 here is CASSQDANTEAFF. In DNA, the CDR3 is TGCGCCAGCAGCCAAGATGCGAACACTGAAGCTTTCTTT.